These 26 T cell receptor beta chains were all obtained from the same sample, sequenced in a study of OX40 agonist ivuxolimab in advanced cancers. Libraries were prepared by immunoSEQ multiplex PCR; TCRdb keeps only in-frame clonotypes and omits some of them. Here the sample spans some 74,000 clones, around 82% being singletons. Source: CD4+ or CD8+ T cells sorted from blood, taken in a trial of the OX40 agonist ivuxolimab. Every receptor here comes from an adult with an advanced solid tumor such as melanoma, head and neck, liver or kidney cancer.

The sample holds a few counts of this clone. As DNA, the CDR3 is TGTGCCAGCAGCCAATTGCCAGGGGCGGGCTATGGCTACACCTTC. It codes for CASSQLPGAGYGYTF. The genes are TRBV16 and TRBJ1-2, with a possible D match to TRBD1 (6 bases). Between the trimmed V and J ends, which lost 1 base and 4 bases, there was a span of 13 bases. Germline V lookup: CDR1 KGHSY, CDR2 FQNENV. CDR3 length: 15 amino acids.

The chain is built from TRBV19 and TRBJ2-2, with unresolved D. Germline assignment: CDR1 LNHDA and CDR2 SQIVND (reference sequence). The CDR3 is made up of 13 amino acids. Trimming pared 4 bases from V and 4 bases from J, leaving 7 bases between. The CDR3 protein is CASSTPGTGELFF. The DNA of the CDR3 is TGTGCCAGTAGTACCCCAGGCACCGGGGAGCTGTTTTTT.

CDR3 sequence reads: CASSLGGGVGTQYF. Written as DNA, the CDR3 is TGTGCCAGCAGCTTAGGAGGCGGGGTAGGGACCCAGTACTTC. V usage is TRBV7-2 and J usage is TRBJ2-5; tentatively, D is TRBD2 (6 bases). With 1 base removed from V and 7 bases from J, the gap between germline ends came to 13 bases. The CDR3 has 14 amino acids. Germline CDR1 and CDR2: SGHTA and FQGNSA.

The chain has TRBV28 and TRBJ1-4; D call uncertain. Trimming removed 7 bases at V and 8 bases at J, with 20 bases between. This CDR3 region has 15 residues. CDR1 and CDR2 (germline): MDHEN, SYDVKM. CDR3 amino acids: CASTFFEGGGEKLFF. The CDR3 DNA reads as TGTGCCAGCACCTTTTTTGAGGGAGGAGGCGAAAAACTGTTTTTT.

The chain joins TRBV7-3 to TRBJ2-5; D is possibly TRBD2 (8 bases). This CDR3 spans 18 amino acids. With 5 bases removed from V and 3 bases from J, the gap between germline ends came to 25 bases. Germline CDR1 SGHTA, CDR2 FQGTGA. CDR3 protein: CASSPPAGAPQGEETQYF. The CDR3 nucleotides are TGTGCCAGCAGCCCACCAGCGGGGGCCCCCCAGGGGGAAGAGACCCAGTACTTC.

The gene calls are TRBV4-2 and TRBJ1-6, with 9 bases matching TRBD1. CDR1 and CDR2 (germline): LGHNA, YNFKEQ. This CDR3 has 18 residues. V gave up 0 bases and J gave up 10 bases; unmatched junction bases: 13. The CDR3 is CASSQEDYGTGLKSPLHF. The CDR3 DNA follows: TGTGCCAGCAGCCAAGAAGACTACGGGACAGGGCTTAAATCACCCCTCCACTTT.

The CDR3 DNA is TGTGCCAGCAGCCGGCTTCCGGACTCTAAAGAGACCCAGTACTTC. Encoded protein: CASSRLPDSKETQYF. The rearrangement joins TRBV5-4 to TRBJ2-5; possibly TRBD2 for D (5 bases). Germline V gene lookup returns CDR1 SGHNT and CDR2 YYREEE (reference sequence). The CDR3 extends over 15 amino acids. With 4 bases removed from V and 3 bases from J, the gap between germline ends came to 16 bases. The whole variable domain, remainder taken from reference TRBV5-4 and TRBJ2-5, is ETGVTQSPTHLIKTRGQQVTLRCSSQSGHNTVSWYQQALGQGPQFIFQYYREEENGRGNFPPRFSGLQFPNYSSELNVNALELDDSALYLCASSRLPDSKETQYFGPGTRLLVL.

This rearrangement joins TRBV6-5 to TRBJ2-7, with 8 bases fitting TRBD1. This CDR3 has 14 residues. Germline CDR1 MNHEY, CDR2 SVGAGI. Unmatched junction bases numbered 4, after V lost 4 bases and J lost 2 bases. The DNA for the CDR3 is TGTGCCAGCAGTTCAGGGGGCGCCCCCTACGAGCAGTACTTC. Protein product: CASSSGGAPYEQYF.

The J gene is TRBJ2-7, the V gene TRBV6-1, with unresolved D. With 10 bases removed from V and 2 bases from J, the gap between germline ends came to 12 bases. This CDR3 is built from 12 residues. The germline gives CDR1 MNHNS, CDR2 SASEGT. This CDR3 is CATRELTYEQYF. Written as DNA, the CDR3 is TGTGCCACCCGAGAGTTAACCTACGAGCAGTACTTC.

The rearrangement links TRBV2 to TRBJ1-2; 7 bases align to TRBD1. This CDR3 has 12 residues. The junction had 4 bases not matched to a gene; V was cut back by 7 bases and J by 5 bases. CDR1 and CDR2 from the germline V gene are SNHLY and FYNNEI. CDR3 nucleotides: TGTGCCAGCACCCCGGGACAGTATGGCTACACCTTC. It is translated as CASTPGQYGYTF.

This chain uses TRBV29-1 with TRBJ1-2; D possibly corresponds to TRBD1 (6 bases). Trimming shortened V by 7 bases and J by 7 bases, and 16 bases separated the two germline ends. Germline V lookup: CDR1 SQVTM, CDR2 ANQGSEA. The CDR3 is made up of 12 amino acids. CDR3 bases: TGCAGCGCCCAGACAGGCGGGGGTGGCTACACCTTC. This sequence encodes CSAQTGGGGYTF.

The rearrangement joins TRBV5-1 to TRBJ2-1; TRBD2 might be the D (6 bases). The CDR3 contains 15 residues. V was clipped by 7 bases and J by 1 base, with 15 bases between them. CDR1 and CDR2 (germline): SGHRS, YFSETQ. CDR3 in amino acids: CASGTGGRSYNEQFF. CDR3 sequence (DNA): TGCGCCAGCGGTACCGGGGGTAGATCCTACAATGAGCAGTTCTTC.

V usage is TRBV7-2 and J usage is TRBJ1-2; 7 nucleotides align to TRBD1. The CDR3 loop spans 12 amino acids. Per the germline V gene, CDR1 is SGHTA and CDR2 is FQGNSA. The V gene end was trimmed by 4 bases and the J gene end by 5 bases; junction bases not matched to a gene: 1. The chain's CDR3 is CASSWTGYGYTF. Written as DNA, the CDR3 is TGTGCCAGCAGCTGGACAGGATATGGCTACACCTTC. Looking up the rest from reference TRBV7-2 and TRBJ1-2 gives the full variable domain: GAGVSQSPSNKVTEKGKDVELRCDPISGHTALYWYRQSLGQGLEFLIYFQGNSAPDKSGLPSDRFSAERTGGSVSTLTIQRTQQEDSAVYLCASSWTGYGYTFGSGTRLTVV.

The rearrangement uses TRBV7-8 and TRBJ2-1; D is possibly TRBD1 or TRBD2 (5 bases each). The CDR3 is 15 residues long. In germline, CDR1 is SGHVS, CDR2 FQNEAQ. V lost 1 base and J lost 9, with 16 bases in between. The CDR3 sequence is CASSLEGRALGEQFF. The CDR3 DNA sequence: TGTGCCAGCAGCTTAGAGGGACGGGCGTTGGGTGAGCAGTTCTTC.

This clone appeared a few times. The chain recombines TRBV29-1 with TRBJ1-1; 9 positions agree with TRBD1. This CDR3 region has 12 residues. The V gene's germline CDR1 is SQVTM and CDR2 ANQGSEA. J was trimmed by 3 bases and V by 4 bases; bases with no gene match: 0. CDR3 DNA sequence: TGCAGCGTTGGACAGGGGGACACTGAAGCTTTCTTT. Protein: CSVGQGDTEAFF.

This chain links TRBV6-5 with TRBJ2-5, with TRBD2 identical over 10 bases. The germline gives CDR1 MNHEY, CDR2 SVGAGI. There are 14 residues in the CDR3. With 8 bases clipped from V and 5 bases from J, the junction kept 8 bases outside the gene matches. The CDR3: CASATGSGRETQYF. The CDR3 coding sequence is TGTGCCAGCGCCACGGGTAGCGGGAGGGAGACCCAGTACTTC.

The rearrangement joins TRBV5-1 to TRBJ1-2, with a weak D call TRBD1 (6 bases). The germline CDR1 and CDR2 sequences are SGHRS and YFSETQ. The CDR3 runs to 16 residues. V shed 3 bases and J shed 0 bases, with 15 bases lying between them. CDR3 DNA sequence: TGCGCCAGCAGCTCTGGACAGTTTACTACTAACTATGGCTACACCTTC. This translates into CASSSGQFTTNYGYTF.

The CDR3 sequence is CASRRDRRSDTQYF. The CDR3 nucleotides are TGTGCCAGTAGACGGGACAGGCGTTCAGATACGCAGTATTTT. The genes are TRBV19 and TRBJ2-3; 8 nucleotides line up with TRBD1. Germline CDR1 reads LNHDA; CDR2 reads SQIVND (reference sequence). The CDR3 loop spans 14 amino acids. V lost 6 bases and J lost 4; bases outside the gene matches: 6.

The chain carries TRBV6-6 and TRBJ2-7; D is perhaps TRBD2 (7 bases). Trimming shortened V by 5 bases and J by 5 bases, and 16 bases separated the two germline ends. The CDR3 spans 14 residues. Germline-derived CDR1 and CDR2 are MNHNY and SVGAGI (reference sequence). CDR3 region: CASSTPAGADEQYF. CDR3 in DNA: TGTGCCAGCAGTACCCCGGCGGGGGCGGACGAGCAGTACTTC.

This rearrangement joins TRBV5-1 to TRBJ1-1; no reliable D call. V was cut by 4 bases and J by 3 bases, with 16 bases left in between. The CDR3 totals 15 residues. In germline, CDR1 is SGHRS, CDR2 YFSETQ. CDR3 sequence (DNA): TGCGCCAGCAGCGTTGAATCTACCGTCTACACTGAAGCTTTCTTT. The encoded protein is CASSVESTVYTEAFF.

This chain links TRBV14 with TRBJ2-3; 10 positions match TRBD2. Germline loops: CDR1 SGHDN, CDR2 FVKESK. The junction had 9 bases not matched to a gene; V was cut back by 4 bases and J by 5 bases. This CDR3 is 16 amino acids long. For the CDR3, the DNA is TGTGCCAGCAGCCCCCGATGGCTAGCGGGAGAAGATACGCAGTATTTT. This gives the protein CASSPRWLAGEDTQYF.

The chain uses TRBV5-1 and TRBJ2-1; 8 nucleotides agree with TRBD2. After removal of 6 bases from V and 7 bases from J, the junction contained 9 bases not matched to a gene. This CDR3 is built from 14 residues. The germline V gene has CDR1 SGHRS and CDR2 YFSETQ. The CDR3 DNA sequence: TGCGCCAGCACTTGGGCGGGAGGTGGAAATGAGCAGTTCTTC. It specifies CASTWAGGGNEQFF.

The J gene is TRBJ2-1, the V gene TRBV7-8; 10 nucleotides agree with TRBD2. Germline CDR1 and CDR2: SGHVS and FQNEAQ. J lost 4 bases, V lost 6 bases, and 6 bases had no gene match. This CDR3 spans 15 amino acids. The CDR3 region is CASSEPGLAYNEQFF. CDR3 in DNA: TGTGCCAGCAGTGAACCGGGACTAGCGTACAATGAGCAGTTCTTC. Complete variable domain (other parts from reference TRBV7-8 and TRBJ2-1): GAGVSQSPRYKVAKRGQDVALRCDPISGHVSLFWYQQALGQGPEFLTYFQNEAQLDKSGLPSDRFFAERPEGSVSTLKIQRTQQEDSAVYLCASSEPGLAYNEQFFGPGTRLTVL.

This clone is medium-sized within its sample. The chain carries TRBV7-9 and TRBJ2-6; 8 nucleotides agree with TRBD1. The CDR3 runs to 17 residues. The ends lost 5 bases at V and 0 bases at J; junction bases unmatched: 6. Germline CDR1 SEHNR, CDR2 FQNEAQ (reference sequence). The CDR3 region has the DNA TGTGCCAGCAGCCCTTGGACAGGGCCCTCTGGGGCCAACGTCCTGACTTTC. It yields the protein CASSPWTGPSGANVLTF.

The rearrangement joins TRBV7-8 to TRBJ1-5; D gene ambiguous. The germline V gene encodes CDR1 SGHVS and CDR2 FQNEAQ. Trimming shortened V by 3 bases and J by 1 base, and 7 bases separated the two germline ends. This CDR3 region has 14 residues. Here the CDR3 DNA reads TGTGCCAGCAGCTTCGGTGCCAGCAATCAGCCCCAGCATTTT. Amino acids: CASSFGASNQPQHF.

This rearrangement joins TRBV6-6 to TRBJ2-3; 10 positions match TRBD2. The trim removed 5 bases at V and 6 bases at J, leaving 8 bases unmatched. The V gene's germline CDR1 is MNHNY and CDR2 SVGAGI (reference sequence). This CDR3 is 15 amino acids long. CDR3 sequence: CASSQTSGGVDTQYF. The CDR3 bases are TGTGCCAGCAGTCAAACAAGCGGGGGGGTCGATACGCAGTATTTT.